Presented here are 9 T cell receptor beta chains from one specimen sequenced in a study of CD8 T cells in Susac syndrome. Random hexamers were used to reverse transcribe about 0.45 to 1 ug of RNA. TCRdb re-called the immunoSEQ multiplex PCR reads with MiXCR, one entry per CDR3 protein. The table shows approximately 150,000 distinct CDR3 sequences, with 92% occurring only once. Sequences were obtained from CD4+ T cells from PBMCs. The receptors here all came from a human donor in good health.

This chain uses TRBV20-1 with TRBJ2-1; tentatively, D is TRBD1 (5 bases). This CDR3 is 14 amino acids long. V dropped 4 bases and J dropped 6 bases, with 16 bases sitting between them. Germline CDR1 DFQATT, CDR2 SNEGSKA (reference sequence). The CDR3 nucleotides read TGCAGTGCTACCGAGCAACCGACAGTCAATGAGCAGTTCTTC. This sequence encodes CSATEQPTVNEQFF.

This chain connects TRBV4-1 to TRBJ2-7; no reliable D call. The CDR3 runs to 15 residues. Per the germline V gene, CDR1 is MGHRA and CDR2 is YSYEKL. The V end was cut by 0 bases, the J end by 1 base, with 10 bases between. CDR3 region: CASSQDLHLSYEQYF. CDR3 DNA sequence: TGCGCCAGCAGCCAAGATTTGCACCTTTCCTACGAGCAGTACTTC.

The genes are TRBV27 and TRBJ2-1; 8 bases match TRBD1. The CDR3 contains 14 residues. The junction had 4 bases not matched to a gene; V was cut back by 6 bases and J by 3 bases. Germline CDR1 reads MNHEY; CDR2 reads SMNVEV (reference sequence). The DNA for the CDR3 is TGTGCCAGCAGCCGGACAGGGAGCTACAATGAGCAGTTCTTC. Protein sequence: CASSRTGSYNEQFF.

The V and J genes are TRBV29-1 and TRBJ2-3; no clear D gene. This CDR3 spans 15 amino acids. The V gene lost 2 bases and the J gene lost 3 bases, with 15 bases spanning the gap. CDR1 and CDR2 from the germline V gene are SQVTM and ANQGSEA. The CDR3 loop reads CSVERNTIGTDTQYF. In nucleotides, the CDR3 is TGCAGCGTTGAACGGAACACCATCGGGACAGATACGCAGTATTTT.

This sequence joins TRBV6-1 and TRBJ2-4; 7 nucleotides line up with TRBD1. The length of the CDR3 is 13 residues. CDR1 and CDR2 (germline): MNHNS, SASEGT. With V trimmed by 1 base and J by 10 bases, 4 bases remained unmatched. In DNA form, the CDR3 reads TGTGCCAGCAGTGAAGGACAGGGAACAATTCAGTACTTC. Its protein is CASSEGQGTIQYF.

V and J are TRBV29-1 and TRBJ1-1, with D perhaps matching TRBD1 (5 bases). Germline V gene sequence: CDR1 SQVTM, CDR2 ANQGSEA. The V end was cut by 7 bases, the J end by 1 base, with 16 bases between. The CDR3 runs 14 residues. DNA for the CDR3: TGCAGCGCCCTCAGGGTCCCCGGGAACACTGAAGCTTTCTTT. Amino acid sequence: CSALRVPGNTEAFF.

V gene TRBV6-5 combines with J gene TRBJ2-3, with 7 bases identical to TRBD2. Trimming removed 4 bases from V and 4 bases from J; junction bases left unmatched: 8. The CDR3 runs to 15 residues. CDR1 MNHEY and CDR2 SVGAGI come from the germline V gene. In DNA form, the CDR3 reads TGTGCCAGCAGTTTCGGCGGGGGTGGGCCAGATACGCAGTATTTT. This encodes CASSFGGGGPDTQYF.

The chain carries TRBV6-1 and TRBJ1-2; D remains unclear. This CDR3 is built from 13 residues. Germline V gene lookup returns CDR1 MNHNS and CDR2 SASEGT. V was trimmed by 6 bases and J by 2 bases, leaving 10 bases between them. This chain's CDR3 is CASRTGRNYGYTF. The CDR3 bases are TGTGCCAGCAGAACTGGGCGGAACTATGGCTACACCTTC.

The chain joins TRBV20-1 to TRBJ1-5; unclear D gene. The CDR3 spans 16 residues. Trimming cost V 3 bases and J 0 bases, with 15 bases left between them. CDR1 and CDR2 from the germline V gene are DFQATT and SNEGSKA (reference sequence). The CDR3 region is CSASPNLPDSNQPQHF. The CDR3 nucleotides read TGCAGTGCTAGTCCCAACTTACCAGATAGCAATCAGCCCCAGCATTTT.